A single T cell receptor beta chain is shown here with its context. Its target is not known. Each PCR replicate from the sorted subsets contained 200 to 250 ng DNA, which is around 30,000 T cell genomes. TCRdb's copy holds only in-frame clones and misses some; the assay was immunoSEQ multiplex PCR. This table holds over 850,000 clones, around 78% found once. The sample belongs to a study of shared clonotypes between healthy human individuals. This CDR3 region has 11 residues. Germline assignment: CDR1 MDHEN and CDR2 SYDVKM. The V gene lost 7 bases and the J gene lost 4 bases, with 7 bases spanning the gap. Study results and caveats: Only blood underwent sampling, and tissue repertoires likely differ. Compared with clonotypes that all four donors shared, non-shared clonotypes had lower generation probabilities.

This chain joins TRBV28 and TRBJ1-2; no clear D. The sequenced material came from memory CD4+ T cells from PBMCs. Documented subset: CD45RA-negative fraction. This clonotype originated in a man between 18 and 35 years old in good health. Some clones in this sample may be carry-over from other donors' samples. The CDR3 is CASNDGYGYTF. Here the CDR3 DNA reads TGTGCCAGCAACGACGGCTATGGCTACACCTTC.